A single sample is the source of the 28 T cell receptor beta chains below, sequenced in a study of early T cells in non-severe SARS-CoV-2 infection (dated by TCRdb to the early 2020s). Library preparation used 5' RACE. The instrument given in TCRdb is NextSeq 500. TCRdb reprocessing: public reads trimmed at Q25 with fastp, clones called with MiXCR, in-frame beta chains kept. A single entry per CDR3 protein holds the most common genes and DNA from its merged rows. This sample has over 60,000 distinct CDR3 sequences in its table, and under 9.5% of those were observed once. About 6.1% of the sample lies in the top ten. Input material: whole blood. The receptor source for this set is an adult who was a healthcare worker with PCR-confirmed SARS-CoV-2 infection or an uninfected control (not recorded which).

This chain uses TRBV20-1 with TRBJ2-7; 7 bases match TRBD2. V shed 0 bases and J 6 bases; nucleotides not matched to a gene: 5. This CDR3 has 13 residues. CDR1 and CDR2 from the germline V gene are DFQATT and SNEGSKA (reference sequence). CDR3 in amino acids: CSARDSGEGEQYF. The CDR3 coding sequence is TGCAGTGCTAGAGATTCGGGGGAGGGCGAGCAGTACTTC.

This clonotype came up many times. The chain joins TRBV28 to TRBJ2-1; maybe TRBD1 (6 bases). Trimming pared 4 bases from V and 6 bases from J, leaving 10 bases between. Germline V gives CDR1 MDHEN, CDR2 SYDVKM. This CDR3 has 13 residues. CDR3 in DNA: TGTGCCAGCAGTTCCCGGACAGTCAATGAGCAGTTCTTC. Its protein is CASSSRTVNEQFF.

This clonotype was detected many times. V usage is TRBV12-3 or TRBV12-4 and J usage is TRBJ2-1; the match to TRBD2 covers 8 bases. This CDR3 region has 17 residues. The V segment lost 2 bases and the J segment 2 bases; nucleotides outside the gene matches: 8. CDR3 in amino acids: CASSLRVGGRPYNEQFF. DNA of the CDR3: TGTGCCAGCAGTTTAAGGGTAGGCGGGAGGCCCTACAATGAGCAGTTCTTC.

Many counts were recorded for this clonotype. V gene TRBV19 combines with J gene TRBJ2-1; TRBD2 agrees at 8 bases. Germline V gives CDR1 LNHDA, CDR2 SQIVND (reference sequence). The CDR3 consists of 15 residues. V trimming: 0 bases; J trimming: 3 bases; junction bases outside the gene matches: 1. CDR3 residues: CASSIEGLVYNEQFF. CDR3 nucleotide sequence: TGTGCCAGTAGTATAGAGGGACTAGTCTACAATGAGCAGTTCTTC.

Concerning this clonotype itself: A much more abundant neighbour one base away suggests this may be a read error. The V gene is TRBV20-1, the J gene TRBJ2-3; possible D gene TRBD2, 5 bases. This CDR3 has 13 residues. The germline CDR1 and CDR2 sequences are DFQATT and SNEGSKA (reference sequence). In nucleotides, the CDR3 is TGCAGTACTAGTTCGCTTGACACAGATACGCAGTATTTT. Its protein is CSTSSLDTDTQYF.

This clonotype appeared a few times. This chain joins TRBV19 and TRBJ1-5; D is unresolved. CDR1 is LNHDA and CDR2 is SQIVND in the germline V gene (reference sequence). This CDR3 is built from 15 residues. Trimming pared 3 bases from V and 0 bases from J, leaving 9 bases between. The CDR3 region has the DNA TGTGCCAGTAGTATCAGGCAGTTTAGCAATCAGCCCCAGCATTTT. This sequence encodes CASSIRQFSNQPQHF.

V usage is TRBV18 and J usage is TRBJ2-2; the D gene could be TRBD1 or TRBD2 (5 bases each). Trimming left V 3 bases short and J 3 bases short, with 11 bases between. The CDR3 contains 15 residues. CDR1 is KGHSH, CDR2 LQKENI, per germline. CDR3 in DNA: TGTGCCAGCTCACCCCGGGACCCATACACCGGGGAGCTGTTTTTT. Protein sequence: CASSPRDPYTGELFF.

This clonotype was seen repeatedly, ten times or more. The chain carries TRBV9 and TRBJ1-1, with no clear D. Germline assignment: CDR1 SGDLS and CDR2 YYNGEE. The CDR3 totals 13 residues. Trimming cost V 2 bases and J 0 bases, with 5 bases left between them. The CDR3 region has the DNA TGTGCCAGCAGCGTGGATGTGAACACTGAAGCTTTCTTT. It specifies CASSVDVNTEAFF.

This clonotype turned up a few times. The chain couples TRBV20-1 to TRBJ2-7; perhaps TRBD2 as D (5 bases). CDR1 and CDR2 (germline): DFQATT, SNEGSKA (reference sequence). The V end was cut by 2 bases, the J end by 4 bases, with 18 bases between. The CDR3 consists of 15 residues. CDR3 in amino acids: CSARLQGGSTYEQYF. CDR3 bases: TGCAGTGCTAGATTACAAGGCGGGTCCACGTACGAGCAGTACTTC.

The V gene is TRBV7-2, the J gene TRBJ2-7, with 8 bases lining up with TRBD1. The V gene end was trimmed by 4 bases and the J gene end by 3 bases; junction bases not matched to a gene: 11. Germline V lookup: CDR1 SGHTA, CDR2 FQGNSA. This CDR3 region has 16 residues. Here the CDR3 DNA reads TGTGCCAGCAGCTCCGCGCCGGACAGGGACATCTACGAGCAGTACTTC. Its protein product is CASSSAPDRDIYEQYF.

At least ten counts were recorded for this clonotype. The chain links TRBV6-5 to TRBJ2-2, with D perhaps matching TRBD1 or TRBD2 (6 bases each). Trimming pared 5 bases from V and 8 bases from J, leaving 12 bases between. This CDR3 is built from 13 residues. Germline V CDR1 and CDR2: MNHEY, SVGAGI. The CDR3 region has the DNA TGTGCCAGCAGTAAGGGGGGTTCAGGGGAGCTGTTTTTT. Protein sequence: CASSKGGSGELFF.

The chain has TRBV20-1 and TRBJ2-3, with 8 bases aligning to TRBD2. Germline trimming cut 4 bases from V and 1 base from J; bases unmatched to any gene: 4. From germline, CDR1 is DFQATT and CDR2 SNEGSKA (reference sequence). The CDR3 spans 14 residues. The CDR3 here is CSAKRAGGTDTQYF. The CDR3 bases are TGCAGTGCTAAGAGAGCGGGGGGCACAGATACGCAGTATTTT.

This clonotype has only a few counts. The chain combines TRBV6-4 with TRBJ2-1, with D possibly being TRBD1 (6 bases). With 3 bases removed from V and 6 bases from J, the gap between germline ends came to 12 bases. CDR1 is MRHNA and CDR2 is SNTAGT in the germline V gene. The CDR3 extends over 14 amino acids. CDR3: CASSEGQQGNEQFF. The CDR3 DNA is TGTGCCAGCAGTGAAGGCCAACAGGGCAATGAGCAGTTCTTC.

The CDR3 DNA reads TGTGCCAGCAGCGCTCCGGGAGACTACGAGCAGTACTTC. Translated, it gives CASSAPGDYEQYF. The chain has TRBV2 and TRBJ2-7, with a possible D match to TRBD2 (6 bases). There are 13 residues in the CDR3. Trimming took 6 bases from V and 3 from J, leaving 12 bases between them. CDR1 and CDR2 (germline): SNHLY, FYNNEI.

A few counts support this clonotype. The gene calls are TRBV6-6 and TRBJ2-7; perhaps TRBD1 as D (6 bases). Germline lookup yields CDR1 MNHNY and CDR2 SVGAGI (reference sequence). The CDR3 is 15 amino acids. Trimming removed 2 bases from V and 2 bases from J, with 13 bases in between. The CDR3 DNA is TGTGCCAGCAGTTACGCTCAGACAGGCACCTACGAGCAGTACTTC. Protein sequence: CASSYAQTGTYEQYF.

This clonotype was observed a few times. V and J are TRBV2 and TRBJ2-3; D remains ambiguous. CDR1 and CDR2 (germline): SNHLY, FYNNEI. The length of the CDR3 is 12 residues. V dropped 9 bases and J dropped 2 bases, with 9 bases sitting between them. The CDR3 DNA sequence: TGTGCCAGTGCATCCAACACAGATACGCAGTATTTT. The encoded protein is CASASNTDTQYF.

Many counts were recorded for this clonotype. The V gene is TRBV29-1, the J gene TRBJ2-7, with 7 bases matching TRBD1. V lost 4 bases, J lost 7 bases, and 7 bases stayed unmatched. The CDR3 has 12 residues. Germline CDR1 SQVTM, CDR2 ANQGSEA. The CDR3 loop reads CSVAKGAVEQYF. The CDR3 DNA reads as TGCAGCGTTGCGAAGGGGGCGGTAGAGCAGTACTTC.

By its share, this clonotype is medium-sized (0.01 to 0.1%). The chain is built from TRBV11-2 and TRBJ2-3; 7 nucleotides align to TRBD2. The V gene's germline CDR1 is SGHAT and CDR2 FQNNGV. The CDR3 contains 15 residues. The V segment lost 5 bases and the J segment 3 bases; nucleotides outside the gene matches: 8. This CDR3 reads CASSPINGGTDTQYF. Written as DNA, the CDR3 is TGTGCCAGCAGCCCAATCAACGGGGGGACAGATACGCAGTATTTT. The full variable domain, rest sourced from reference TRBV11-2 and TRBJ2-3, is EAGVAQSPRYKIIEKRQSVAFWCNPISGHATLYWYQQILGQGPKLLIQFQNNGVVDDSQLPKDRFSAERLKGVDSTLKIQPAKLEDSAVYLCASSPINGGTDTQYFGPGTRLTVL.

This clonotype came up a few times. The V and J genes are TRBV30 and TRBJ1-2; no clear D. The CDR3 covers 13 residues. With 2 bases removed from V and 7 bases from J, the gap between germline ends came to 14 bases. Germline-derived CDR1 and CDR2 are GTSNPN and SVGIG (reference sequence). The chain's CDR3 is CAWSRLGNSGYTF. For the CDR3, the DNA is TGTGCCTGGAGTAGGCTAGGGAATAGTGGCTACACCTTC.

Details on this clonotype: It may be a read error: a sequence one base away is much more abundant. The rearrangement links TRBV7-9 to TRBJ2-1, with TRBD1 matching 9 bases. The CDR3 is 16 amino acids. The trim removed 5 bases at V and 7 bases at J, leaving 12 bases unmatched. Germline V gene data show CDR1 as SEHNR and CDR2 as FQNEAQ (reference sequence). CDR3 nucleotides: TGTGCCAGCAGCCCTTTGGTACAGGGGGCTAGGAATGAGCAGTTCTTC. This sequence encodes CASSPLVQGARNEQFF. The whole variable domain, filled in from reference TRBV7-9 and TRBJ2-1, reads DTGVSQNPRHKITKRGQNVTFRCDPISEHNRLYWYRQTLGQGPEFLTYFQNEAQLEKSRLLSDRFSAERPKGSFSTLEIQRTEQGDSAMYLCASSPLVQGARNEQFFGPGTRLTVL.

In its sample, this clonotype was seen once. V is TRBV15 and J is TRBJ2-1; 15 bases are a match to TRBD2. CDR1 and CDR2 (germline): LNHNV, YYDKDF (reference sequence). This CDR3 has 17 residues. V trimming: 2 bases; J trimming: 9 bases; junction bases outside the gene matches: 8. The CDR3 reads CATSRNPGLAGGGEQFF. CDR3 coding DNA: TGTGCCACCAGCAGAAACCCGGGACTAGCGGGAGGCGGTGAGCAGTTCTTC.

As regards this clonotype: At one boundary the junction diverges from the germline segment, which might be a read error. This sequence joins TRBV12-3 or TRBV12-4 and TRBJ2-3; tentative D call: TRBD2 (5 bases). The CDR3 loop spans 16 amino acids. The CDR3 DNA is TGTGCCAGCAGTTTAGGCCCCAGCGGCCGCACAGATATGCAGTATTTT. It is translated as CASSLGPSGRTDMQYF.

Only a few counts were recorded for this clonotype. This chain links TRBV20-1 with TRBJ2-7; D might be TRBD1 or TRBD2, each matching 5 bases. Germline-derived CDR1 and CDR2 are DFQATT and SNEGSKA (reference sequence). The CDR3 covers 13 residues. V lost 6 bases and J lost 3, with 15 bases in between. The CDR3 coding sequence is TGCAGTGCCCCGAAGGGGAGTGACTACGAGCAGTACTTC. Translated, it gives CSAPKGSDYEQYF.

This clonotype occurred a few times. The gene calls are TRBV10-3 and TRBJ2-1; D call uncertain. The CDR3 sequence is 15 residues long. V shed 3 bases and J shed 8 bases, with 17 bases lying between them. Germline CDR1 is ENHRY and CDR2 is SYGVKD. The CDR3, as DNA: TGTGCCATCAGTGAAATTCCGTTTGGGGATTATGAGCAGTTCTTC. Its protein is CAISEIPFGDYEQFF.

This clonotype was seen once. This may be a read error, as it is one base from a much larger clone. V gene TRBV5-6 combines with J gene TRBJ2-1; TRBD2 might be the D (5 bases). The V gene's germline CDR1 is SGHDT and CDR2 YYEEEE. The CDR3 runs 17 residues. Trimming removed 0 bases from V and 7 bases from J, with 20 bases in between. The DNA for the CDR3 is TGTGCCAGCAGCTTGGCCTGGGCGAGGGCCAGGTGGAATGAGCAGTTCTTC. Amino acid sequence: CASSLAWARARWNEQFF.

This clonotype was recorded many times. J is TRBJ2-7 and V is TRBV6-2 or TRBV6-3; TRBD1 or TRBD2 may be the D gene (7 bases each). CDR1 and CDR2 from the germline V gene are MNHEY and SVGEGT. This CDR3 region has 16 residues. The V and J ends lost 7 bases and 0 bases respectively, with 19 bases between them. CDR3 sequence (DNA): TGTGCCAGCACTTCCACCAGGGGGGGAAGCTCCTACGAGCAGTACTTC. Amino acids: CASTSTRGGSSYEQYF.

Note on this clonotype: A read error may explain this, as a much larger clone is one base away. The chain joins TRBV12-3 or TRBV12-4 to TRBJ2-3, with TRBD2 matching 10 bases. The trim removed 10 bases at V and 4 bases at J, leaving 8 bases unmatched. This CDR3 comprises 14 residues. CDR3 coding DNA: TGTGCCATCCGCTCGGGACTAGCGCCAGATACGCAGTATTTT. Translating it yields CAIRSGLAPDTQYF.

This clonotype was observed a few times. This sequence joins TRBV7-2 and TRBJ1-4; the D gene is possibly TRBD1 (5 bases). V was cut by 1 base and J by 5 bases, with 11 bases left in between. The CDR3 is 15 amino acids. Germline lookup yields CDR1 SGHTA and CDR2 FQGNSA. The DNA for the CDR3 is TGTGCCAGCAGCTTAGTGGCAGGGTCGAATGAAAAACTGTTTTTT. Protein product: CASSLVAGSNEKLFF.